The 4 T cell receptor beta chains listed next were all sequenced from one sample in a study of beta chain features in type 1 diabetes. These receptors are not linked to any known antigen. General observations from the study: TCRB CDR3s from Type 1 diabetes patients were moderately but significantly shorter in all four CD4+ subsets.

Isolated RNA was reverse transcribed in full, so expressed TCRB transcripts were sequenced. Profiling relied on immunoSEQ multiplex PCR, and the TCRdb table lists in-frame clones only, not all of them. The data hold about 260,000 clones, with roughly 20% observed a single time. Sequenced: naive CD4+ T cells from blood. Receptor source: a woman aged 40 to 49 with type 1 diabetes.

The chain is built from TRBV7-6 and TRBJ2-7, with 7 bases identical to TRBD2. Unmatched junction bases numbered 9, after V lost 1 base and J lost 3 bases. Germline assignment: CDR1 SGHVS and CDR2 FNYEAQ. CDR3 length equals 16 residues. The CDR3 spells CASSLGRAGVGYEQYF. For the CDR3, the DNA is TGTGCCAGCAGCTTAGGCCGCGCGGGAGTCGGCTACGAGCAGTACTTC.

This clone was observed a handful of times. The chain combines TRBV15 with TRBJ2-3; D possibly corresponds to TRBD2 (6 bases). Germline CDR1 reads LNHNV; CDR2 reads YYDKDF (reference sequence). CDR3 length: 16 amino acids. V was clipped by 3 bases and J by 2 bases, with 15 bases between them. CDR3: CATSSGRDGFTDTQYF. The CDR3 DNA reads as TGTGCCACCAGCAGCGGGCGGGACGGATTCACAGATACGCAGTATTTT.

This clone was seen only once. The chain combines TRBV30 with TRBJ2-6; D is undetermined. The CDR3 loop spans 14 amino acids. Trimming took 3 bases from V and 4 from J, leaving 10 bases between them. Germline V lookup: CDR1 GTSNPN, CDR2 SVGIG (reference sequence). CDR3 sequence: CAWSQNTGANVLTF. As DNA, the CDR3 is TGTGCCTGGAGCCAAAACACCGGGGCCAACGTCCTGACTTTC. The complete variable domain, with remaining parts taken from reference TRBV30 and TRBJ2-6, reads SQTIHQWPATLVQPVGSPLSLECTVEGTSNPNLYWYRQAAGRGLQLLFYSVGIGQISSEVPQNLSASRPQDRQFILSSKKLLLSDSGFYLCAWSQNTGANVLTFGAGSRLTVL.

This clone occurred a few times. The chain links TRBV28 to TRBJ2-3; D perhaps matches TRBD2 (6 bases). Deletions cut 6 bases from V and 12 bases from J, with 19 bases between. CDR3 length: 13 residues. CDR1 MDHEN and CDR2 SYDVKM come from the germline V gene. The CDR3 loop is CASSPGTVGLQYF. CDR3 coding DNA: TGTGCCAGCAGCCCGGGGACTGTCGGACTACAGTATTTT.